This TCR beta chain was profiled in a study of blood T cell repertoires in COVID-19. At the level of the study: Nucleic acid was either cDNA or gDNA, and it came from T cells, B-cell-depleted T cells, or PBMCs.

Enrollment of patients from Seattle took place during active infection, with longitudinal follow-up. Source study methods: Using reference gene primer amplification, nucleated cell counts were estimated. Sequencing used immunoSEQ multiplex PCR; TCRdb keeps in-frame clones, though not all of them. Clone size and V and J calls were adopted from that table, with D and trimming inferred from the DNA. The sample includes more than 300,000 clones, 88% of them seen just once. Germline CDR1 is SGHRS and CDR2 is YFSETQ. V shed 3 bases and J shed 8 bases, with 17 bases lying between them. The CDR3 spans 14 residues.

This sequence was found in a woman aged 70-85 years with COVID-19, enrolled during active disease. Sequences were obtained from peripheral blood. V and J are TRBV5-1 and TRBJ1-2; D may be TRBD1 (6 bases). The CDR3 spells CASSSLGGEQGYTF. CDR3 coding DNA: TGCGCCAGCAGCTCCCTAGGGGGGGAGCAAGGCTACACCTTC. Filled out from reference TRBV5-1 and TRBJ1-2, the complete variable domain reads KAGVTQTPRYLIKTRGQQVTLSCSPISGHRSVSWYQQTPGQGLQFLFEYFSETQRNKGNFPGRFSGRQFSNSRSEMNVSTLELGDSALYLCASSSLGGEQGYTFGSGTRLTVV.